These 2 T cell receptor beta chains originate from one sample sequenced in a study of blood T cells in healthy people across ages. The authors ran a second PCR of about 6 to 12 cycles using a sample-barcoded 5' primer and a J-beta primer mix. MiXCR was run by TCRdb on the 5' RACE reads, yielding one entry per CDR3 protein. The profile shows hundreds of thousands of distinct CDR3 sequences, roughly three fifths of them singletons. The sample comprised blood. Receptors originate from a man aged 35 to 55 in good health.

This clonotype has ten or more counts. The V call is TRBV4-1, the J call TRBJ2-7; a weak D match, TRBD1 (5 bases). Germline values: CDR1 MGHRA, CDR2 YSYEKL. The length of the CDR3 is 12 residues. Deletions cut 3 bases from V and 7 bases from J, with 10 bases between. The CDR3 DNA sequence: TGCGCCAGCAGCCACCAGGGTTATGAGCAGTACTTC. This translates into CASSHQGYEQYF.

CDR3 nucleotides: TGCAGTGCTAGTACAAGTTTGTTTGCTAGCGGGTCCACAGATACGCAGTATTTT. It encodes CSASTSLFASGSTDTQYF. The gene calls are TRBV20-1 and TRBJ2-3; 8 bases fit TRBD2. CDR3 length equals 18 residues. Germline lookup yields CDR1 DFQATT and CDR2 SNEGSKA (reference sequence). Trimming cost V 3 bases and J 2 bases; bases outside gene matches: 16.